The source of this TCR beta chain is a study of blood T cell repertoires in COVID-19. This clone has only a few counts. Measured with immunoSEQ multiplex PCR; TCRdb has only the in-frame clones, and not every one. The sample records roughly 260,000 clones, about 88% being singletons. Germline CDR1 and CDR2: SGHDT and YYEEEE. The CDR3 is 14 residues long. V gave up 5 bases and J gave up 10 bases; unmatched junction bases: 14. The chain joins TRBV5-6 to TRBJ1-2, with TRBD1 matching over 7 bases. The sequence was collected from a man in his 60s who had recovered from COVID-19. Sequenced material: peripheral blood. CDR3 sequence reads: CASRPTGTVNYYTF. The CDR3 DNA reads as TGTGCCAGCAGGCCAACCGGGACAGTAAATTACTACACCTTC. Supplemented by reference TRBV5-6 and TRBJ1-2, the full variable domain reads DAGVTQSPTHLIKTRGQQVTLRCSPKSGHDTVSWYQQALGQGPQFIFQYYEEEERQRGNFPDRFSGHQFPNYSSELNVNALLLGDSALYLCASRPTGTVNYYTFGSGTRLTVV.